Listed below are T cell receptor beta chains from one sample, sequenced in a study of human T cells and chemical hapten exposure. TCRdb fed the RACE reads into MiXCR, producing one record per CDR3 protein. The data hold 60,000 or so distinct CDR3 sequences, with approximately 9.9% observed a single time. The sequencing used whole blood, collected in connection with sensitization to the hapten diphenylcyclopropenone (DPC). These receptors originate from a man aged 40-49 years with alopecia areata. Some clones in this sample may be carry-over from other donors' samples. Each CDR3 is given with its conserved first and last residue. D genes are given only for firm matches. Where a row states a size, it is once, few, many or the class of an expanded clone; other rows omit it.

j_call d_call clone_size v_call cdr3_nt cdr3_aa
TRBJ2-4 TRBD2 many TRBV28 TGTGCCAGCAGCAGTTACCGGGCGGGAGCAGCCAAAAACATTCAGTACTTC CASSSYRAGAAKNIQYF
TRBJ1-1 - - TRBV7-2 TGTGCCAGCAGCTTAGAAGCGGGGACACACTATGAAGCTTTCTTT CASSLEAGTHYEAFF
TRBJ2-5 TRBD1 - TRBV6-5 TGTGCCAGCAGTTACAGTTCCTTGGGACAGAGCCAAGAGACCCAGTACTTC CASSYSSLGQSQETQYF
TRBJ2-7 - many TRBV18 TGTGCCAGCTCGCCTACGGGCAGCTCCTACGAGCAGTACTTC CASSPTGSSYEQYF
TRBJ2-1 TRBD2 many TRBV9 TGTGCCAGCAGCTACCGGACTAGCGGGAGTAATGAGCAGTTCTTC CASSYRTSGSNEQFF
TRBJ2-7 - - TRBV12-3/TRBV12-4 TGTGCCAGCAGCCCTGACAGGTACGAGCAGTACTTC CASSPDRYEQYF
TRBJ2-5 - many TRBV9 TGTGCCAGCAGCGCCGCGTACCCCCCCCAAGAGACCCAGTACTTC CASSAAYPPQETQYF
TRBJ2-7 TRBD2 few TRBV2 TGTGCCAGCGCCGGGACTAGCGGACACTACGAGCAGTACTTC CASAGTSGHYEQYF
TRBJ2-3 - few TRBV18 TGTGCCAGCTCACCTACAGGGGACTCCACAGATACGCAGTATTTT CASSPTGDSTDTQYF
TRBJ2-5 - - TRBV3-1 TGTGCCAGCAGCCAACGAGGTGGGGGAGAGACCCAGTACTTC CASSQRGGGETQYF
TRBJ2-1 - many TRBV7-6 TGTGCCAGCAGCCCGGAGCGGACTCTCAATGAGCAGTTCTTC CASSPERTLNEQFF
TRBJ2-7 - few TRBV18 TGTGCCAGCTCACCGAGTCTAGACTACTACGAGCAGTACTTC CASSPSLDYYEQYF
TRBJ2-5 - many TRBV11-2 TGTGCCAGCAGCTTAGCACCCGGGGAGACCCAGTACTTC CASSLAPGETQYF
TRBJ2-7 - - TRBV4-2 TGTGCCAGCGGCTCTGCAATCAGCTCCTACGAGCAGTACTTC CASGSAISSYEQYF
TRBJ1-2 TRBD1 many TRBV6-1 TGTGCCAGCAGTGAATTGGGACAGGGGATCTATGGCTACACCTTC CASSELGQGIYGYTF
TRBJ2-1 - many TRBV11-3 TGTGCCAGCAGTGGGGAGAGGGGCGCCAATGAGCAGTTCTTC CASSGERGANEQFF
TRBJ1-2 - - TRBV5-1 TGCGCCAGCCGGATCTATGGCTACACCTTC CASRIYGYTF
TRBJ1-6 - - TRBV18 TGTGCCAGCTCACCGTATCTCAACAGGGCGCACTATAATTCACCCCTCCACTTT CASSPYLNRAHYNSPLHF
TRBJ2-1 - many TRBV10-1 TGCGCCAGCAGTGTACGGGGCCCCCACAACAATGAGCAGTTCTTC CASSVRGPHNNEQFF
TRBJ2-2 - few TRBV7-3 TGTGCCAGCAGCCCCTTAAGACAAGACACCGGGGAGCTGTTTTTT CASSPLRQDTGELFF
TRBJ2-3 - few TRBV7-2 TGTGCCAGCAGCTCTCTTCGACTAGATCTCATCACAGATACGCAGTATTTT CASSSLRLDLITDTQYF
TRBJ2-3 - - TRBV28 TGTGCCAGCAGACCGCACCCAGATACGCAGTATTTT CASRPHPDTQYF
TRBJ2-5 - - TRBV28 TGTGCCAGCAGTTTCGGTCGCGGATCCCAAGAGACCCAGTACTTC CASSFGRGSQETQYF
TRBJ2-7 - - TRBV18 TGTGCCAGCTCACCACCCCGGTCGGCGGCCTACGAGCAGTACTTC CASSPPRSAAYEQYF
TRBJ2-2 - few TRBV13 TGTGCCAGCAGCTTAAATATGGACACCGGGGAGCTGTTTTTT CASSLNMDTGELFF
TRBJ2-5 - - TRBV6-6 TGTGCCAGCACCCGAGGGGAGACCCAGTACTTC CASTRGETQYF
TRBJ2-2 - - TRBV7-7 TGTGCCAGCAGCTTAGCGTCAAACACCGGGGAGCTGTTTTTT CASSLASNTGELFF
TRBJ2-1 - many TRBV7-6 TGTGCCAGCAGCTTAGTTAACAATGAGCAGTTCTTC CASSLVNNEQFF
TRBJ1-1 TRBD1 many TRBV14 TGTGCCAGCAGTTCCGGGACAGGGAATCTTTTCAACACTGAAGCTTTCTTT CASSSGTGNLFNTEAFF
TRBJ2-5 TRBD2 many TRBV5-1 TGCGCCAGCAGCCCGGGAGGCGGACTGGGAGAGACCCAGTACTTC CASSPGGGLGETQYF
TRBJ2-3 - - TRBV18 TGTGCCAGCTCACGAGGCGGGAGCACAGATACGCAGTATTTT CASSRGGSTDTQYF
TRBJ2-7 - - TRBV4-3 TGCGCCAGCAGCCAACGCGGACGGGGCTACGAGCAGTACTTC CASSQRGRGYEQYF
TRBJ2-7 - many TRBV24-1 TGTGCCACCAGTGATTTGGCCAGGAAGCAGTACTTC CATSDLARKQYF
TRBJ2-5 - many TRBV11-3 TGTGCCAGCAGCTCTCTGACAGTCCGAGGATTAGAGACCCAGTACTTC CASSSLTVRGLETQYF
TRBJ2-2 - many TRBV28 TGTGCCAGCAGTTTGACTAGTGGAATCGGGGAGCTGTTTTTT CASSLTSGIGELFF
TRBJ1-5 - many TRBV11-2 TGTGCCTCCGGCGGCGGACCGTCTCAGCCCCAGCATTTT CASGGGPSQPQHF
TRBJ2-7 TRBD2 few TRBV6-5 TGTGCCAGCAGTTACTCTGGAGCGGGAGGGGAGCAGTACTTC CASSYSGAGGEQYF
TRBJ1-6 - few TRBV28 TGTGCCAGCAGTTTATTGTCCCCACCCCTCCACTTT CASSLLSPPLHF
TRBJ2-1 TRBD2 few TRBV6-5 TGTGCCAGCAGTTACTTGCGGACTAGCGGGAGTTATGAGCAGTTCTTC CASSYLRTSGSYEQFF
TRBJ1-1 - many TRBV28 TGTGCCAGCAGTTCCCTAGCTAACGCGGGCACTGAAGCTTTCTTT CASSSLANAGTEAFF